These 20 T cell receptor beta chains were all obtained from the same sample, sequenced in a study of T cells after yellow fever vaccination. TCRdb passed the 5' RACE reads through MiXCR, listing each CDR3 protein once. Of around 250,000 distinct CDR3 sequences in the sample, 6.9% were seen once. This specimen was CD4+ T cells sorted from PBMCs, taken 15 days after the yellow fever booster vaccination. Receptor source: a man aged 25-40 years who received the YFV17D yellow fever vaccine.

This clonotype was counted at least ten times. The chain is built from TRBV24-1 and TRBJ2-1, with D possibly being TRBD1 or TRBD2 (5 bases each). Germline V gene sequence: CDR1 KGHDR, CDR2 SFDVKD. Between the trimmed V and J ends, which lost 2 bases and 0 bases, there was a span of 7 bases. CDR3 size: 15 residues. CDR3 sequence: CATSDSGPSYNEQFF. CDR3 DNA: TGTGCCACCAGTGATTCGGGGCCCTCCTACAATGAGCAGTTCTTC.

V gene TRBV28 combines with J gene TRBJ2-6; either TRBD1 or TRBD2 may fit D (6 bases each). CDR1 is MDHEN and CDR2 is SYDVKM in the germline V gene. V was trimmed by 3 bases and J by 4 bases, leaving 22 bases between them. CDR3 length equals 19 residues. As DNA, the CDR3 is TGTGCCAGCAGTTTTCTCGATGGTCGGGGGCCGCCGGGGGCCAACGTCCTGACTTTC. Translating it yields CASSFLDGRGPPGANVLTF.

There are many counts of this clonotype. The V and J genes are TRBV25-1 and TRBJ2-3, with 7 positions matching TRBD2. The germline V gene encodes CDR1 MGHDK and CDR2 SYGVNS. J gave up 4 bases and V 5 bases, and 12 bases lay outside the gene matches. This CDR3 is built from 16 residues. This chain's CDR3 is CASSPMGGRGPDTQYF. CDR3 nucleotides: TGTGCCAGCAGTCCAATGGGAGGGAGAGGGCCAGATACGCAGTATTTT.

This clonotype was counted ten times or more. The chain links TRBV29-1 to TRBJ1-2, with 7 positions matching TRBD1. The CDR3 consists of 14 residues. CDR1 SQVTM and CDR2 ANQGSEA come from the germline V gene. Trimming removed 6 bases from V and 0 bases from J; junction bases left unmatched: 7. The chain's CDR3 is CSVAPGTANYGYTF. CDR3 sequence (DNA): TGCAGCGTGGCCCCCGGGACAGCTAACTATGGCTACACCTTC.

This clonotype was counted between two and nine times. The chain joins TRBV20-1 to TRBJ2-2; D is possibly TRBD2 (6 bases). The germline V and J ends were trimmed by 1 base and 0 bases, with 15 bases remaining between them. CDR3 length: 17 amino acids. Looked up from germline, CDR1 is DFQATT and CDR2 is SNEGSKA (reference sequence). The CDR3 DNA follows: TGCAGTGCTAGAGGGGATTCTACGGGAGCGAACACCGGGGAGCTGTTTTTT. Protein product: CSARGDSTGANTGELFF.

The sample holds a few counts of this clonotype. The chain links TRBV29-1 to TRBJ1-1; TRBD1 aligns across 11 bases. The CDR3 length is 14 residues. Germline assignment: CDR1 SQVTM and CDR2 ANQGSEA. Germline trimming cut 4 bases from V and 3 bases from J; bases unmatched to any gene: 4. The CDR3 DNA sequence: TGCAGCGTTGTCCGGGACAGGGGGTACACTGAAGCTTTCTTT. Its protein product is CSVVRDRGYTEAFF.

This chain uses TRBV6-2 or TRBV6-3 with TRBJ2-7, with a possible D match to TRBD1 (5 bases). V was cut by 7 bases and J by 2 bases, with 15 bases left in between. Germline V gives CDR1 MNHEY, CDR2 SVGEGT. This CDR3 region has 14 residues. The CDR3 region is CASKPRTTTYEQYF. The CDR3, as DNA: TGTGCCAGCAAACCCAGGACAACTACCTACGAGCAGTACTTC.

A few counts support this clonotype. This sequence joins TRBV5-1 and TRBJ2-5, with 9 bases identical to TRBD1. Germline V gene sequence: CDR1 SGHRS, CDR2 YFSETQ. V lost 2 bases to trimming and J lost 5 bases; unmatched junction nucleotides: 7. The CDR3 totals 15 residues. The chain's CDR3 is CASSFGGQGRETQYF. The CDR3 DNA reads TGCGCCAGCAGCTTCGGGGGACAGGGACGCGAGACCCAGTACTTC.

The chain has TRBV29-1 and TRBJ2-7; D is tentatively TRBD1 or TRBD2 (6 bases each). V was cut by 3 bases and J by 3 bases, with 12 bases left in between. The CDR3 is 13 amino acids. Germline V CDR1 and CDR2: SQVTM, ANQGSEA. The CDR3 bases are TGCAGCGTTGAGCCCGGGGGCGTCTACGAGCAGTACTTC. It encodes CSVEPGGVYEQYF.

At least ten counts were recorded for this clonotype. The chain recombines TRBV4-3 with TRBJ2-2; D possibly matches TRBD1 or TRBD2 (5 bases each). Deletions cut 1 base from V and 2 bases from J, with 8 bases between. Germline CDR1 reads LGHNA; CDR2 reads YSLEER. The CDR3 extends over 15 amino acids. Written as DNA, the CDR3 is TGCGCCAGCAGCCAAGGGGACCGAAACACCGGGGAGCTGTTTTTT. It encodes CASSQGDRNTGELFF.

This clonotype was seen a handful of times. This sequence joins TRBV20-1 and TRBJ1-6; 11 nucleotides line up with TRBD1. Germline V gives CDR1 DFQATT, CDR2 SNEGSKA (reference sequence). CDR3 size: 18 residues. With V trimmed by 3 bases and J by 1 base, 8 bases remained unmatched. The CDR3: CSASTGTGGISYNSPLHF. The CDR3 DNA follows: TGCAGTGCTAGTACCGGGACAGGGGGAATTTCCTATAATTCACCCCTCCACTTT.

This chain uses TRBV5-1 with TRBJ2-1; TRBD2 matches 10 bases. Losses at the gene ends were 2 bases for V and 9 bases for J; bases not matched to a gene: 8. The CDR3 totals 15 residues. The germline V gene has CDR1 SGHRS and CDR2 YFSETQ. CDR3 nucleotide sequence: TGCGCCAGCAGCTTTCTAGCGGGAGTGTCGGGTGAGCAGTTCTTC. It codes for CASSFLAGVSGEQFF.

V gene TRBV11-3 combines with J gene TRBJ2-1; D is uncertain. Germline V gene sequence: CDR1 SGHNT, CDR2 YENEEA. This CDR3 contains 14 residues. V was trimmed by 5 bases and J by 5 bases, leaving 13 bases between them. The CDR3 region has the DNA TGTGCCAGCAGCCCCGCAGGAACTCACAATGAGCAGTTCTTC. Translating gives CASSPAGTHNEQFF.

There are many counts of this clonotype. CDR3 residues: CASRWSGQAFF. CDR3 nucleotides: TGTGCCAGCAGATGGTCGGGGCAAGCTTTCTTT. The gene calls are TRBV6-5 and TRBJ1-1, with D possibly TRBD1 on 5 matching bases. The CDR3 runs to 11 residues. Germline V gene data show CDR1 as MNHEY and CDR2 as SVGAGI. The ends were cut back, 6 bases at V and 9 bases at J, with 11 bases in the middle.

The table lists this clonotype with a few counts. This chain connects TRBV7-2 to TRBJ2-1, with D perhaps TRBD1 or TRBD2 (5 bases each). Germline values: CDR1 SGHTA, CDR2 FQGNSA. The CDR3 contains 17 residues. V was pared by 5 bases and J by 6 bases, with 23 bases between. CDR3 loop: CASSRLLPGPAPNEQFF. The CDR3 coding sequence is TGTGCCAGCAGCCGACTCCTACCGGGACCGGCACCCAATGAGCAGTTCTTC.

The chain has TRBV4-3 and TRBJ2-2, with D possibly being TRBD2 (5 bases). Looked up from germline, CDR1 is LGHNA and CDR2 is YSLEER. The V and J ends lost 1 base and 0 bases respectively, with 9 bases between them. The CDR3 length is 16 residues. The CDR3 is CASSQVSGANTGELFF. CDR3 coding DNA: TGCGCCAGCAGCCAAGTCAGCGGCGCGAACACCGGGGAGCTGTTTTTT.

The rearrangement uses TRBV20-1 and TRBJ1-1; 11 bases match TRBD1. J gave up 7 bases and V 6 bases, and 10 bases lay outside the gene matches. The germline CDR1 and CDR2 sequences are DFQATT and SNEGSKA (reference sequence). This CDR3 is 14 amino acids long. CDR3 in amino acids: CSAPSDRGRVEAFF. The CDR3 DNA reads TGCAGTGCCCCTTCGGACAGGGGGCGCGTTGAAGCTTTCTTT.

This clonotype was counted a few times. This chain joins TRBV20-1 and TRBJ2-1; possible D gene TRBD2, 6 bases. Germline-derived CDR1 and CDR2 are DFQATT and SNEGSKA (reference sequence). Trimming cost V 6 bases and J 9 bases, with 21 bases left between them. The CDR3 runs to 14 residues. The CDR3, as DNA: TGCAGTGCAAAAAAGGGACCATTCGGGGGTGAGCAGTTCTTC. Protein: CSAKKGPFGGEQFF.

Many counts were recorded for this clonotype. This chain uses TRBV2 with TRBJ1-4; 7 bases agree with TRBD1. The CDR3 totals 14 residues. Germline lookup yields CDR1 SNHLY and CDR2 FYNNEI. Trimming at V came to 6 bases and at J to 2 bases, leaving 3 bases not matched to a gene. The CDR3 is CASRVDRTNEKLFF. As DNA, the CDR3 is TGTGCCAGCAGGGTGGACAGGACTAATGAAAAACTGTTTTTT.

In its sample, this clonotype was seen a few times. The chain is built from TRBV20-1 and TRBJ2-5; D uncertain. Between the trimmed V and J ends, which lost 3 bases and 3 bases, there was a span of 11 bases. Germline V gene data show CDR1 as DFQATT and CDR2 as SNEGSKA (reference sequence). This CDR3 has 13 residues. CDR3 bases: TGCAGTGCTAGTTTGGGCGGAAAAGAGACCCAGTACTTC. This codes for CSASLGGKETQYF.